Sequencing of this T cell receptor (beta chain) was carried out in a study of beta chain features in type 1 diabetes. At the level of the study: Healthy donors, compared against patients, showed similar age, gender and cell yields. General study results and limits: Shorter TCRB CDR3s, moderately but significantly so, marked every one of the four CD4+ subsets in Type 1 diabetes patients.

The V segment lost 6 bases and the J segment 0 bases; nucleotides outside the gene matches: 13. The CDR3 has 17 amino acids. Germline assignment: CDR1 KGHSH and CDR2 LQKENI. The study reverse transcribed the entire isolated RNA, so it sequenced expressed TCRB transcripts. Clones were read by immunoSEQ multiplex PCR, and TCRdb kept only the in-frame ones, dropping some. The repertoire has approximately 150,000 clones, 13% of them found once; the top ten carry approximately 1.3%. In total, each donor contributed a single heparinised blood draw that averaged roughly 100 mL. Sorting that relied on CD45RO/CCR7/CD25/CD127/CD95/CD27 yielded CD4+ naive, central memory, regulatory and stem cell-like memory cells. Purity above 98% was achieved in all sorted populations. This clone was observed a few times. The antigen remains unidentified.

Sequenced input: central memory CD4+ T cells from blood. The receptor's source is a man between 18 and 29 years old with type 1 diabetes. The rearrangement links TRBV18 to TRBJ1-1; 7 bases map to TRBD1. DNA of the CDR3: TGTGCCAGCTCTCAACTCGAGGGACAGAGCATGAACACTGAAGCTTTCTTT. Translated: CASSQLEGQSMNTEAFF.